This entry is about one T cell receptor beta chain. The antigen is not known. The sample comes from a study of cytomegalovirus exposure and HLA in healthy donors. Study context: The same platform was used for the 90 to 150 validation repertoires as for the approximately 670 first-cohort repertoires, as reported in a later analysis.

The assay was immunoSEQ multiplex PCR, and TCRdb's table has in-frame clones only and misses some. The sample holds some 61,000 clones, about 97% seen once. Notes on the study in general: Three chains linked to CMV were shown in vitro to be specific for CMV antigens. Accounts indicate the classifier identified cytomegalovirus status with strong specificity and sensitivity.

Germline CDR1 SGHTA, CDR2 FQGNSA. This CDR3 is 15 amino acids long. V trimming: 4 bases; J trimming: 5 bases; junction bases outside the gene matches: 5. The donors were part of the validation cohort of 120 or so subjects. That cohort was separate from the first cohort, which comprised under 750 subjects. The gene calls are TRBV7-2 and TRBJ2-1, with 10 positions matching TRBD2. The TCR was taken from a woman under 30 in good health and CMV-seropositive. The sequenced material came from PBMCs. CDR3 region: CASSSGLASNNEQFF. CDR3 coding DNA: TGTGCCAGCAGCTCGGGACTAGCGTCAAACAATGAGCAGTTCTTC.